A selection of T cell receptor beta chains follows, all from one sample in a study of cytomegalovirus exposure and HLA in healthy donors. The method was immunoSEQ multiplex PCR; TCRdb's version includes in-frame clones alone and lacks a portion of them. The sample consists of 170,000 or so clones, 60% to 85% of them appearing once. Sequencing input: PBMCs. Receptors originate from a woman between 35 and 50 years old in good health and CMV-seronegative. CDR3s include the opening cysteine and the closing phenylalanine or tryptophan. D genes are given only for firm matches. Clone size, where shown, is once, few, many, or a class for clones that have expanded.

cdr3_aa: CASSDLYEQYF
cdr3_nt: TGTGCCAGCAGTGACCTCTACGAGCAGTACTTC
v_call: TRBV6-1
d_call: .
clone_size: few
j_call: TRBJ2-7

cdr3_aa: CASSSRRDRSTDTQYF
cdr3_nt: TGTGCCAGCAGTTCCCGCCGGGACAGGAGCACAGATACGCAGTATTTT
v_call: TRBV27
d_call: TRBD1
clone_size: .
j_call: TRBJ2-3

cdr3_aa: CASSLAPPAVDYGYTF
cdr3_nt: TGTGCCAGCAGCTTAGCGCCCCCGGCGGTGGACTATGGCTACACCTTC
v_call: TRBV7-9
d_call: .
clone_size: few
j_call: TRBJ1-2

cdr3_aa: CASSRSGSGNTIYF
cdr3_nt: TGTGCCAGCAGCCGGTCTGGTTCTGGAAACACCATATATTTT
v_call: TRBV7-9
d_call: .
clone_size: once
j_call: TRBJ1-3

cdr3_aa: CASSPWGSSYNEQFF
cdr3_nt: TGCGCCAGCAGCCCGTGGGGCAGCTCCTACAATGAGCAGTTCTTC
v_call: TRBV5-1
d_call: .
clone_size: once
j_call: TRBJ2-1

cdr3_aa: CASSSLGAIPEGYGYTF
cdr3_nt: TGTGCCAGCAGTTCCTTGGGGGCCATCCCAGAGGGGTATGGCTACACCTTC
v_call: TRBV5-4
d_call: .
clone_size: .
j_call: TRBJ1-2

cdr3_aa: CASSRLAGSSYNEQFF
cdr3_nt: TGCGCCAGCAGCCGACTTGCGGGGAGCTCCTACAATGAGCAGTTCTTC
v_call: TRBV5-1
d_call: .
clone_size: .
j_call: TRBJ2-1

cdr3_aa: CASSLVAGDSYEQYF
cdr3_nt: TGTGCCAGCAGCTTGGTGGCAGGGGATTCCTACGAGCAGTACTTC
v_call: TRBV5-5
d_call: .
clone_size: .
j_call: TRBJ2-7

cdr3_aa: CSVEDPARGNTGELFF
cdr3_nt: TGCAGCGTTGAAGATCCGGCTAGGGGTAACACCGGGGAGCTGTTTTTT
v_call: TRBV29-1
d_call: .
clone_size: .
j_call: TRBJ2-2

cdr3_aa: CASSYRVHYEQYF
cdr3_nt: TGCGCCAGCAGCTACCGGGTCCACTACGAGCAGTACTTC
v_call: TRBV5-1
d_call: .
clone_size: .
j_call: TRBJ2-7

cdr3_aa: CASTPGFGTEAFF
cdr3_nt: TGCGCCAGCACGCCGGGGTTTGGCACTGAAGCTTTCTTT
v_call: TRBV10-1
d_call: .
clone_size: .
j_call: TRBJ1-1

cdr3_aa: CASSQRQLNTEAFF
cdr3_nt: TGTGCCAGCTCACAACGACAGCTGAACACTGAAGCTTTCTTT
v_call: TRBV18
d_call: .
clone_size: .
j_call: TRBJ1-1

cdr3_aa: CSADGTRYF
cdr3_nt: TGCAGTGCTGACGGGACTCGGTACTTC
v_call: TRBV20-1
d_call: .
clone_size: .
j_call: TRBJ2-7

cdr3_aa: CASSSPGGYGYTF
cdr3_nt: TGTGCCAGCAGCTCCCCCGGAGGCTATGGCTACACCTTC
v_call: TRBV11-3
d_call: .
clone_size: few
j_call: TRBJ1-2

cdr3_aa: CASSFREDGNTIYF
cdr3_nt: TGTGCCAGCAGCTTCAGGGAAGATGGAAACACCATATATTTT
v_call: TRBV5-4
d_call: .
clone_size: few
j_call: TRBJ1-3

cdr3_aa: CASSLRGLYGYTF
cdr3_nt: TGTGCCAGCAGCTTACGGGGTCTCTATGGCTACACCTTC
v_call: TRBV13
d_call: .
clone_size: .
j_call: TRBJ1-2

cdr3_aa: CASTLGRVGAFF
cdr3_nt: TGTGCCAGCACTCTTGGGCGGGTCGGGGCTTTCTTT
v_call: TRBV11-2
d_call: .
clone_size: .
j_call: TRBJ1-1

cdr3_aa: CASRPSTGYNSPLHF
cdr3_nt: TGTGCCAGCAGACCATCGACAGGCTATAATTCACCCCTCCACTTT
v_call: TRBV6-5
d_call: .
clone_size: few
j_call: TRBJ1-6

cdr3_aa: CASIDRGWAGELFF
cdr3_nt: TGTGCCAGCATCGACAGGGGGTGGGCCGGGGAGCTGTTTTTT
v_call: TRBV2
d_call: TRBD1
clone_size: few
j_call: TRBJ2-2

cdr3_aa: CASSVTAGQNQPQHF
cdr3_nt: TGCGCCAGCAGTGTGACAGCGGGGCAGAATCAGCCCCAGCATTTT
v_call: TRBV5-1
d_call: .
clone_size: .
j_call: TRBJ1-5

cdr3_aa: CASSFQRGSSYEQYF
cdr3_nt: TGTGCCAGCAGCTTCCAGAGGGGGAGCTCCTACGAGCAGTACTTC
v_call: TRBV7-2
d_call: .
clone_size: .
j_call: TRBJ2-7

cdr3_aa: CASSTQGAWDSPLHF
cdr3_nt: TGTGCCAGCAGTACTCAGGGGGCTTGGGATTCACCCCTCCACTTT
v_call: TRBV6-1
d_call: TRBD1
clone_size: .
j_call: TRBJ1-6

cdr3_aa: CSASDRSLQHF
cdr3_nt: TGCAGTGCATCCGACAGGTCCCTTCAGCATTTT
v_call: TRBV20-1
d_call: .
clone_size: .
j_call: TRBJ1-5

cdr3_aa: CASSQVRQATGANVLTF
cdr3_nt: TGCGCCAGCAGCCAAGTACGACAGGCAACTGGGGCCAACGTCCTGACTTTC
v_call: TRBV4-1
d_call: .
clone_size: .
j_call: TRBJ2-6

cdr3_aa: CASSHHSPREYGYTF
cdr3_nt: TGTGCCAGCAGCCACCACAGCCCTCGAGAGTATGGCTACACCTTC
v_call: TRBV21-1
d_call: .
clone_size: .
j_call: TRBJ1-2

cdr3_aa: CASSDGSGGAYEQYF
cdr3_nt: TGTGCCAGCAGCGACGGAAGCGGGGGGGCCTACGAGCAGTACTTC
v_call: TRBV5-4
d_call: TRBD2
clone_size: once
j_call: TRBJ2-7

cdr3_aa: CASSLGGIGEKLFF
cdr3_nt: TGCGCCAGCAGCTTGGGAGGGATTGGCGAAAAACTGTTTTTT
v_call: TRBV5-1
d_call: .
clone_size: .
j_call: TRBJ1-4

cdr3_aa: CASSRSRDRVTDTQYF
cdr3_nt: TGTGCCAGCAGTCGCAGTAGGGACAGGGTGACAGATACGCAGTATTTT
v_call: TRBV27
d_call: TRBD1
clone_size: .
j_call: TRBJ2-3

cdr3_aa: CASIEVDKAFF
cdr3_nt: TGTGCCAGCATCGAGGTGGATAAAGCTTTCTTT
v_call: TRBV28
d_call: .
clone_size: .
j_call: TRBJ1-1

cdr3_aa: CASSMVSSGNTIYF
cdr3_nt: TGTGCCAGTAGTATGGTGAGCTCTGGAAACACCATATATTTT
v_call: TRBV19
d_call: .
clone_size: once
j_call: TRBJ1-3

cdr3_aa: CASSPTLTRTGGRVQPQHF
cdr3_nt: TGTGCCAGCAGTCCAACCCTCACCCGGACAGGGGGACGGGTTCAGCCCCAGCATTTT
v_call: TRBV27
d_call: TRBD1
clone_size: .
j_call: TRBJ1-5

cdr3_aa: CASSTRVDRQFF
cdr3_nt: TGTGCCAGCAGCACGCGGGTGGACAGGCAGTTCTTC
v_call: TRBV7-2
d_call: .
clone_size: .
j_call: TRBJ2-1

cdr3_aa: CASSIPNLAGRPAGEQFF
cdr3_nt: TGTGCCAGTAGTATCCCCAACCTAGCGGGGAGGCCCGCGGGTGAGCAGTTCTTC
v_call: TRBV19
d_call: TRBD2
clone_size: .
j_call: TRBJ2-1

cdr3_aa: CASSLPLAGGRETQYF
cdr3_nt: TGTGCCAGCAGTCTCCCACTAGCGGGGGGGAGGGAGACCCAGTACTTC
v_call: TRBV6-6
d_call: TRBD2
clone_size: .
j_call: TRBJ2-5

cdr3_aa: CASSYSNTEAFF
cdr3_nt: TGTGCCAGCAGCTATTCTAACACTGAAGCTTTCTTT
v_call: TRBV11-1
d_call: .
clone_size: once
j_call: TRBJ1-1

cdr3_aa: CASRSGYSNQPQHF
cdr3_nt: TGTGCCAGCAGGTCAGGGTATAGCAATCAGCCCCAGCATTTT
v_call: TRBV27
d_call: .
clone_size: .
j_call: TRBJ1-5

cdr3_aa: CASSLQGARNTEAFF
cdr3_nt: TGTGCCAGCAGCTTACAGGGGGCGAGGAACACTGAAGCTTTCTTT
v_call: TRBV6-1
d_call: TRBD1
clone_size: .
j_call: TRBJ1-1

cdr3_aa: CASAIAGSYNEQFF
cdr3_nt: TGCGCCAGTGCCATAGCGGGCTCCTACAATGAGCAGTTCTTC
v_call: TRBV4-1
d_call: TRBD2
clone_size: .
j_call: TRBJ2-1

cdr3_aa: CASSEGGSFRNTIYF
cdr3_nt: TGTGCCAGCAGTGAGGGGGGGTCTTTTAGAAACACCATATATTTT
v_call: TRBV2
d_call: .
clone_size: .
j_call: TRBJ1-3

cdr3_aa: CASSYWDSDYEQYF
cdr3_nt: TGTGCCAGCAGTTATTGGGACTCTGACTACGAGCAGTACTTC
v_call: TRBV6-5
d_call: .
clone_size: .
j_call: TRBJ2-7

cdr3_aa: CASSLHGTSGYNEQFF
cdr3_nt: TGCGCCAGCAGCTTGCATGGGACTAGCGGTTACAATGAGCAGTTCTTC
v_call: TRBV5-1
d_call: TRBD2
clone_size: few
j_call: TRBJ2-1

cdr3_aa: CASSPGQGGYEQYF
cdr3_nt: TGTGCCAGCAGCCCGGGACAGGGCGGGTACGAGCAGTACTTC
v_call: TRBV5-4
d_call: TRBD1
clone_size: .
j_call: TRBJ2-7

cdr3_aa: CASALLQGTDGYTF
cdr3_nt: TGTGCCAGCGCACTTTTACAGGGGACAGATGGCTACACCTTC
v_call: TRBV28
d_call: TRBD1
clone_size: .
j_call: TRBJ1-2

cdr3_aa: CAMRGPGSSGYTF
cdr3_nt: TGTGCCATGCGGGGGCCAGGCTCCTCTGGCTACACCTTC
v_call: TRBV28
d_call: .
clone_size: few
j_call: TRBJ1-2

cdr3_aa: CSVVGGSREQYF
cdr3_nt: TGCAGCGTTGTAGGAGGGTCGAGGGAGCAGTACTTC
v_call: TRBV29-1
d_call: .
clone_size: .
j_call: TRBJ2-7

cdr3_aa: CAVSPPGVYEQYF
cdr3_nt: TGTGCCGTCAGTCCCCCAGGGGTGTACGAGCAGTACTTC
v_call: TRBV28
d_call: .
clone_size: .
j_call: TRBJ2-7

cdr3_aa: CASSRGDSNTEAFF
cdr3_nt: TGTGCCAGCAGTCGAGGGGACAGTAACACTGAAGCTTTCTTT
v_call: TRBV6-1
d_call: TRBD1
clone_size: .
j_call: TRBJ1-1

cdr3_aa: CASSLSPATGELFF
cdr3_nt: TGTGCCAGCAGCTTAAGCCCCGCCACCGGGGAGCTGTTTTTT
v_call: TRBV7-2
d_call: .
clone_size: few
j_call: TRBJ2-2

cdr3_aa: CASRQDSGGETQYF
cdr3_nt: TGTGCCAGCAGACAAGACAGCGGGGGAGAGACCCAGTACTTC
v_call: TRBV7-9
d_call: TRBD2
clone_size: .
j_call: TRBJ2-5